The clone carrying this TCR beta chain is a singleton in its sample. The record originates from a study of blood T cells in healthy people across ages. Then a second PCR, running roughly 7 to 11 cycles, was carried out with a sample-barcoded 5' primer and a J-beta primer mix. One entry per CDR3 protein results from TCRdb running MiXCR on the 5' RACE reads. The sample has fewer than 750,000 distinct CDR3 sequences; more than 45% are singletons. Sample: blood. This TCR was recovered from a woman at least 80 years old in good health.

The CDR3 DNA follows: TGCAGTGCTAGGGATACACCGGGCCGAGCGGGGGGGACCCAGTACTTC. Translated, it gives CSARDTPGRAGGTQYF. The V call is TRBV20-1, the J call TRBJ2-7; TRBD2 aligns across 9 bases. Judging by the DNA end, TRBJ2-5 fits better; the J call may be wrong. The CDR3 runs 16 residues. Germline CDR1 and CDR2: DFQATT and SNEGSKA (reference sequence).